Included here is one T cell receptor (beta chain) sequence, with context. The antigen is undetermined. Sequenced by immunoSEQ multiplex PCR; TCRdb stores in-frame clones only, minus some. The sample yields about 160,000 clones, approximately 90% seen once. The data are from a study of cytomegalovirus exposure and HLA in healthy donors. Study-wide points: Rare TCR sequences dominated, though some public TCRs recurred in many donors. Altogether, around 160 TCR beta chains were recorded as cytomegalovirus-associated.

The ends were cut back, 5 bases at V and 3 bases at J, with 18 bases in the middle. Germline V gene data show CDR1 as SGHVS and CDR2 as FQNEAQ. The CDR3 contains 16 residues. This chain joins TRBV7-8 and TRBJ2-3; a weak D match, TRBD1 (6 bases). This TCR was recovered from a man between 18 and 35 years old in good health and CMV-seronegative. The source material was PBMCs. The CDR3 nucleotides read TGTGCCAGCAGCCCTACTAGGGGGATTACTACAGATACGCAGTATTTT. Translation gives CASSPTRGITTDTQYF.